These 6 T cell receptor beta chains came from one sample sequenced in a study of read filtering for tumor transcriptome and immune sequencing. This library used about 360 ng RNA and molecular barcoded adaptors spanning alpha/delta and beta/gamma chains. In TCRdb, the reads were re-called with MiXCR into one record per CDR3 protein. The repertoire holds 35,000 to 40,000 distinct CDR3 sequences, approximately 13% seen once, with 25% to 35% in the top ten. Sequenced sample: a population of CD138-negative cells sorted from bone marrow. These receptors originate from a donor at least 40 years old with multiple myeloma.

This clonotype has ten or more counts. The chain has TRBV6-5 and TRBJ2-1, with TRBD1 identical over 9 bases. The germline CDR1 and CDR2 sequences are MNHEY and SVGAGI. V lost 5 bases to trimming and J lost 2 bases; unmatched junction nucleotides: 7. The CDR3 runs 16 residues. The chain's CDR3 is CASSTRTGEAYNEQFF. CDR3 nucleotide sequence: TGTGCCAGCAGTACGCGGACAGGGGAAGCCTACAATGAGCAGTTCTTC.

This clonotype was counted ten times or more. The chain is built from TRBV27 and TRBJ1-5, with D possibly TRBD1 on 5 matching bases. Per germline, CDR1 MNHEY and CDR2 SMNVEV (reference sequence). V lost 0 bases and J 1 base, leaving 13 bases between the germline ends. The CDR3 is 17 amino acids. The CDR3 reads CASSLSVGQGSNQPQHF. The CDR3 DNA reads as TGTGCCAGCAGTTTATCGGTAGGCCAGGGCAGCAATCAGCCCCAGCATTTT.

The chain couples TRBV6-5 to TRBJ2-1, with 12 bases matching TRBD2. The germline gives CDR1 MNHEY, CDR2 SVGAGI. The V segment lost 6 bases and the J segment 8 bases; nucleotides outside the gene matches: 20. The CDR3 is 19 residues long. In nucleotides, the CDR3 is TGTGCCAGCAGCCCACGGCCTAGCGGGAGGGGCCCCTTTTTCCATGAGCAGTTCTTC. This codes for CASSPRPSGRGPFFHEQFF.

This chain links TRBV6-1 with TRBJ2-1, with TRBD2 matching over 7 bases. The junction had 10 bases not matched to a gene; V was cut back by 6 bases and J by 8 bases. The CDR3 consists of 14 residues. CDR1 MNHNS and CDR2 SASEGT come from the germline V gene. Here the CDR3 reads CASRTRGGPDEQFF. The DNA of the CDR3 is TGTGCCAGCAGAACTAGGGGAGGGCCCGATGAGCAGTTCTTC.

Written as DNA, the CDR3 is TGTGCCAGCAGTTTAGGGACAGGGGGCTCTGGGGCCAACGTCCTGACTTTC. It codes for CASSLGTGGSGANVLTF. The J gene is TRBJ2-6, the V gene TRBV27, with 11 bases aligning to TRBD1. CDR3 length: 17 amino acids. The germline V gene has CDR1 MNHEY and CDR2 SMNVEV (reference sequence). The trim removed 2 bases at V and 0 bases at J, leaving 0 bases unmatched.

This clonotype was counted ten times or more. The CDR3 sequence is CASRLRGGQETQYF. The CDR3 nucleotides read TGTGCCAGCAGATTGCGCGGGGGCCAAGAGACCCAGTACTTC. The V gene is TRBV12-3 or TRBV12-4, the J gene TRBJ2-5, with TRBD2 identical over 7 bases. The CDR3 totals 14 residues. V lost 6 bases and J lost 1; bases outside the gene matches: 5.